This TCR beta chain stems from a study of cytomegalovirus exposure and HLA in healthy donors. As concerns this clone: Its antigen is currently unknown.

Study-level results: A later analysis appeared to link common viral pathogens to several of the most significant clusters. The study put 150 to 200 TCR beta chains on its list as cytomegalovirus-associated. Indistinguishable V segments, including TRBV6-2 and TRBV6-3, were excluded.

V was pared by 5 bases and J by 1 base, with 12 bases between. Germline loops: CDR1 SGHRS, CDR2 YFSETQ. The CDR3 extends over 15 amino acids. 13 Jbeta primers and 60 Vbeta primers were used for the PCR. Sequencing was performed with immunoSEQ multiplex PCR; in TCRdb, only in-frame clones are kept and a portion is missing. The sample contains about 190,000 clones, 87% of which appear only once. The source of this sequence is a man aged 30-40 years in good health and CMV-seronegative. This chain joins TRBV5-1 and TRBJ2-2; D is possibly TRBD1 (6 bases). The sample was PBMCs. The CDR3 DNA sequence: TGCGCCAGCAGTGGACAGCCTATGAACACCGGGGAGCTGTTTTTT. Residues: CASSGQPMNTGELFF.